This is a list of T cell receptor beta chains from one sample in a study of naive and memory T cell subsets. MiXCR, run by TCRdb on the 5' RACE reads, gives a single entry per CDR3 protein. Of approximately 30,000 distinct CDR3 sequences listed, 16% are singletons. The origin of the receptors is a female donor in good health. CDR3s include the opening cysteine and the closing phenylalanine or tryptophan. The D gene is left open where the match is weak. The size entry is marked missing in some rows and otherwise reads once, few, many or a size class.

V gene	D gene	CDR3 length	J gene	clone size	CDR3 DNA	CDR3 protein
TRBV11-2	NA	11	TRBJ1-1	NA	TGTGCCAGCAGGTTATTGGCTGAAGCTCTCTTT	CASRLLAEALF
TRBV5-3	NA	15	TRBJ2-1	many	TGTGCCAGAAGCCTGCCCGAGGGCGCGCGGAATGAGCAGTTCTTC	CARSLPEGARNEQFF
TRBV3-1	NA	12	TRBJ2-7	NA	TGTGCCAGCAGCCGGGGAGAATACGAGCAGTACTTC	CASSRGEYEQYF
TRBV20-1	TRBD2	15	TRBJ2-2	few	TGCAGTGCTAGTCGTCTAGCGGGTCACACCGGGGAGCTGTTTTTT	CSASRLAGHTGELFF
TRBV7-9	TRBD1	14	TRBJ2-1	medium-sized	TGTGCCAGCAGCTCCCGACTTGGACAGGATGAGCAGTTCTTC	CASSSRLGQDEQFF
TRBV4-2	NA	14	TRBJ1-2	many	TGTGCCAGCAGCCAAGATGAAGGGGCAAGTGGCTACACCTTC	CASSQDEGASGYTF
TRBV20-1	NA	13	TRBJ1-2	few	TGCAGTGCTAGGGGCGGGGCAGCGTATGGCGACACCTTC	CSARGGAAYGDTF
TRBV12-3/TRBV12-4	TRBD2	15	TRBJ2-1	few	TGTGCCAGCAGTTTAGCGGGGGGGTCCTACAATGAGCAGTTCTTC	CASSLAGGSYNEQFF
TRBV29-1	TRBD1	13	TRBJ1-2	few	TGCAGCGCCGGGACAGGGGGCTGGGATGGCTACACCTTC	CSAGTGGWDGYTF
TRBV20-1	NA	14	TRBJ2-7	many	TGCAGTGCTAGAGAGACGGGCAGGGGCTACGAGCAGTACTTC	CSARETGRGYEQYF
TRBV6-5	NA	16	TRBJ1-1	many	TGTGCCAGCAGTTACTATGGTGCAGCCATGAACACTGAAGCTTTCTTT	CASSYYGAAMNTEAFF
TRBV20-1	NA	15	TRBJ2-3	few	TGCAGTGCTAGCGGAACACTGGGAAACACAGATACGCAGTATTTT	CSASGTLGNTDTQYF
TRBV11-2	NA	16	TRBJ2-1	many	TGTGCCAGCAGCTTAGTTGGGCCCTACTCCTACAATGAGCAGTTCTTC	CASSLVGPYSYNEQFF
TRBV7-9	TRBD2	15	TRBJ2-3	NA	TGTGCCAGCACCCGCCTAGCGGGTAATACAGATACGCAGTATTTT	CASTRLAGNTDTQYF
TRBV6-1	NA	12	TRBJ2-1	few	TGTGCCAGCAGAGGGGCACACAATGAGCAGTTCTTC	CASRGAHNEQFF
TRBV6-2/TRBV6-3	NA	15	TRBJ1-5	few	TGTGCCAGCAGTCAACCAGGGTCTAGCAATCAGCCCCAGCATTTT	CASSQPGSSNQPQHF
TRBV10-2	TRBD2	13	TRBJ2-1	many	TGCGCCAGCGGGACTAGCGGGGGAAATGAGCAGTTCTTC	CASGTSGGNEQFF
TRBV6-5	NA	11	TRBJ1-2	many	TGTGCCACGAGGGACGGAGCGGGCTACACCTTC	CATRDGAGYTF
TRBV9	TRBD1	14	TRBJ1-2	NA	TGTGCCAGCAGCGAGTGGGACAGTATGAATGGCTACACCTTC	CASSEWDSMNGYTF
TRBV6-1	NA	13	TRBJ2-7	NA	TGTGCCAGCACCTCCTCCGGGGCCTACGAGCAGTACTTC	CASTSSGAYEQYF
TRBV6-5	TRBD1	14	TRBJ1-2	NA	TGTGCCAGCAGTCCCCCGGGACAGAACTATGGCTACACCTTC	CASSPPGQNYGYTF
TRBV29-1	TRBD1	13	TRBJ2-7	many	TGCAGCGCCGAGGACAGGGCATCCTACGAGCAGTACTTC	CSAEDRASYEQYF
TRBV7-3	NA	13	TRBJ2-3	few	TGTGCCAGCAGCGCAGATAACACAGATACGCAGTATTTT	CASSADNTDTQYF
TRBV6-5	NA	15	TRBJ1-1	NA	TGTGCCAGCAGTTACTCGTGGGCCGGGAACACTGAAGCTTTCTTT	CASSYSWAGNTEAFF
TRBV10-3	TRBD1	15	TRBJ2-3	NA	TGTGCCATCAGTGAGACACCGACAGGGACAGATACGCAGTATTTT	CAISETPTGTDTQYF
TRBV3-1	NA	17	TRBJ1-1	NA	TGTGCCAGCAGCCACTCGTCCCAGGGGCGGGGGAACACTGAAGCTTTCTTT	CASSHSSQGRGNTEAFF
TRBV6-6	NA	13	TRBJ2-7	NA	TGTGCCAGCAGTCCCTCCGGTATGGGCGAGCAGTACTTC	CASSPSGMGEQYF
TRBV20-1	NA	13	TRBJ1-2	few	TGCAGTGCTAGAGATGGAGGGGTCTATGGCTACACCTTC	CSARDGGVYGYTF
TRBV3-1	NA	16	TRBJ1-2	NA	TGTGCCAGCAGCCATGGAGCGGGACACCCGGCGAGGGGCTACACCTTC	CASSHGAGHPARGYTF
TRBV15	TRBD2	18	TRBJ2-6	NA	TGTGCCACCAGCAGAGATTCGGGGGGGCTAGCTGGGGCCAACGTCCTGACTTTC	CATSRDSGGLAGANVLTF
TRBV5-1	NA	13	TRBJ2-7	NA	TGCGCCAGCAGCTATGGGACAACCTACGAGCAGTACTTC	CASSYGTTYEQYF
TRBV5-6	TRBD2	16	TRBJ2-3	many	TGTGCCAGCAGCTTGGAGCGGGGGGGCATTAAAGATACGCAGTATTTT	CASSLERGGIKDTQYF
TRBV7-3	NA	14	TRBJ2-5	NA	TGTGCCAGCAGCCCCCCAAACGGGGATGAGACCCAGTACTTC	CASSPPNGDETQYF
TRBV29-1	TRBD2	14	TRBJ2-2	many	TGCAGCGTCCGGACTAGCGGTAACACCGGGGAGCTGTTTTTT	CSVRTSGNTGELFF
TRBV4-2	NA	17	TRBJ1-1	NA	TGTGCCAGCAGCCAAGTAGGGTTGGGCCCCCTGAACACTGAAGCTTTCTTT	CASSQVGLGPLNTEAFF
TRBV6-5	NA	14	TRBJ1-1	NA	TGTGCCAGCAGTTACTCTTTCAGGGGAACTGAAGCTTTCTTT	CASSYSFRGTEAFF